This T cell receptor beta chain was identified during a study of cytomegalovirus exposure and HLA in healthy donors. As for the study in general: Both the 120 or so validation repertoires and the 666 first-cohort repertoires used the same platform, as reported by a later analysis.

Study observations and caveats: Some public TCRs appeared in many individuals, while most sequences were rare.

As concerns this clone: Its antigen is unidentified.

J lost 7 bases, V lost 4 bases, and 9 bases had no gene match. CDR1 is SGHRS and CDR2 is YFSETQ in the germline V gene. The CDR3 length is 15 residues. TCRdb keeps only in-frame clones here, not all; method: immunoSEQ multiplex PCR. The sample has about 180,000 clones; 85% are singletons. The TCR was taken from a man aged 18-30 years in good health and CMV-seropositive. The chain joins TRBV5-1 to TRBJ1-4, with TRBD1 matching over 8 bases. The sample was PBMCs. The CDR3 nucleotides are TGCGCCAGCAGCGCCGGACAGGGAGCCCCTGAAAAACTGTTTTTT. Amino acids: CASSAGQGAPEKLFF.